The clone carrying this T cell receptor beta chain occurred once. The sample comes from a study of cytomegalovirus exposure and HLA in healthy donors. The PCR ran on 60 Vbeta and 13 Jbeta primers. Clones were sequenced by immunoSEQ multiplex PCR, and TCRdb holds only the in-frame ones, with some missing. The sample holds 300,000 or so clones, approximately 85% seen once. There are 18 residues in the CDR3. Trimming removed 1 base from V and 3 bases from J; junction bases left unmatched: 9. The germline CDR1 and CDR2 sequences are SGHAT and FQDESV (reference sequence). This chain uses TRBV11-1 with TRBJ1-6; 7 bases agree with TRBD1. The specimen was PBMCs. The sequence was obtained from a woman in her forties in good health and CMV-seropositive. The CDR3 sequence: CASSLGVGTAIYNSPLHF. The CDR3 DNA sequence: TGTGCCAGCAGCTTAGGCGTCGGGACAGCAATCTATAATTCACCCCTCCACTTT.